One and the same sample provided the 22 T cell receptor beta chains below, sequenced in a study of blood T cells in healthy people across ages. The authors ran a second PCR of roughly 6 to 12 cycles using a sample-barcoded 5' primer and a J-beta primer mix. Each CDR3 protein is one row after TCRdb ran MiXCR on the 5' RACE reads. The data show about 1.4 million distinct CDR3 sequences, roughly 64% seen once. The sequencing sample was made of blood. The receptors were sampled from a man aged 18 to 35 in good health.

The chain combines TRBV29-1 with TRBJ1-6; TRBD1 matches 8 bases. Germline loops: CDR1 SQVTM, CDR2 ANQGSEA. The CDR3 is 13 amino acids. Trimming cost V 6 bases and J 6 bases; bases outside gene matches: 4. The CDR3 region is CSVGTGVNSPLHF. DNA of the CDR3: TGCAGCGTGGGGACAGGAGTTAATTCACCCCTCCACTTT.

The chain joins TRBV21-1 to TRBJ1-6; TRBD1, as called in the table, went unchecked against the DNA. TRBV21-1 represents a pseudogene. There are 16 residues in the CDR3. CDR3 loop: CASSRRDRHYNSPLHF. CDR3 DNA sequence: TGTGCCAGCAGCAGAAGGGACAGACACTATAATTCACCCCTCCACTTT.

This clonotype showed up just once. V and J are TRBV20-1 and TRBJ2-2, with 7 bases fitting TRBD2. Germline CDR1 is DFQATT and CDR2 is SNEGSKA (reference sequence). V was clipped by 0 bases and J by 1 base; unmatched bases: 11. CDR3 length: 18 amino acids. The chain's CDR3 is CSARDLTRASGNTGELFF. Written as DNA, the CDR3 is TGCAGTGCTAGAGATCTGACACGGGCTAGCGGGAACACCGGGGAGCTGTTTTTT.

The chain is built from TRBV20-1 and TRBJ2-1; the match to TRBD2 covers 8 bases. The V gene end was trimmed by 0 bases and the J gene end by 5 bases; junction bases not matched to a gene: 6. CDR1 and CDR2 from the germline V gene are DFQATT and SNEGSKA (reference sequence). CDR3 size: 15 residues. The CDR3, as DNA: TGCAGTGCTAGAGATCTGAGCGGGAGTAACAATGAGCAGTTCTTC. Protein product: CSARDLSGSNNEQFF.

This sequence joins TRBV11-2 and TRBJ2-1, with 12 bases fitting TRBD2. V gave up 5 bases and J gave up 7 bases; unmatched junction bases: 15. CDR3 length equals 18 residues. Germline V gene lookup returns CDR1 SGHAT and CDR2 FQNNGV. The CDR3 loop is CASSKPKSGTSGWNEQFF. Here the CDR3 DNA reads TGTGCCAGCAGCAAACCAAAATCCGGGACTAGCGGGTGGAATGAGCAGTTCTTC.

The DNA for the CDR3 is TGCGCCAGCAGCTTGCGGCTGGGCGGGAGCTCCTACGAGCAGTACTTC. It encodes CASSLRLGGSSYEQYF. This chain links TRBV5-1 with TRBJ2-7; 7 nucleotides agree with TRBD2. The J segment lost 0 bases and the V segment lost 1 base, leaving 7 bases of the junction unmatched. Germline-derived CDR1 and CDR2 are SGHRS and YFSETQ. CDR3 length: 16 amino acids.

The CDR3: CASSLVGTSGTYNEQFF. The CDR3 DNA reads TGTGCCAGCAGTTTAGTGGGGACTAGCGGGACCTACAATGAGCAGTTCTTC. The chain joins TRBV27 to TRBJ2-1; 13 bases align to TRBD2. Germline CDR1 and CDR2: MNHEY and SMNVEV (reference sequence). The CDR3 consists of 17 residues. After removal of 2 bases from V and 2 bases from J, the junction contained 3 bases not matched to a gene.

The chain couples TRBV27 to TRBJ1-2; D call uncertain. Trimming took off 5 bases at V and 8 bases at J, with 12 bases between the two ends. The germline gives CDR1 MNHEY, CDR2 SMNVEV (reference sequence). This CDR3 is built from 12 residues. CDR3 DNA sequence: TGTGCCAGCAGTCACTCAACAACCGGCTACACCTTC. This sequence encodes CASSHSTTGYTF.

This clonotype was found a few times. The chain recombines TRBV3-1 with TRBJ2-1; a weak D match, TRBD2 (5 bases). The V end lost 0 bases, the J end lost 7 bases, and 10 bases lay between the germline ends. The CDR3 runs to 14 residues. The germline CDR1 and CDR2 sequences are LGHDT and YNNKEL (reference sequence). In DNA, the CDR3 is TGTGCCAGCAGCCAAGACCCCGGAGGAAATGAGCAGTTCTTC. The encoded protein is CASSQDPGGNEQFF.

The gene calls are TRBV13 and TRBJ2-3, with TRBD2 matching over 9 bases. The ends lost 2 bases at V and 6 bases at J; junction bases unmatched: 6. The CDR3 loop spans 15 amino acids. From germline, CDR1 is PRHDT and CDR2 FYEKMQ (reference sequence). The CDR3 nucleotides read TGTGCCAGCAGCTTATCGGCGGGAGGGCGTGATACGCAGTATTTT. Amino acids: CASSLSAGGRDTQYF.

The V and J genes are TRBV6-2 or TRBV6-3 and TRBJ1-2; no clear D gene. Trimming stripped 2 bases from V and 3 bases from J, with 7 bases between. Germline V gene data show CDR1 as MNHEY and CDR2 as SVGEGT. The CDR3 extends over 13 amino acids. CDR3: CASSYQTDYGYTF. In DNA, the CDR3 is TGTGCCAGCAGTTACCAGACGGACTATGGCTACACCTTC.

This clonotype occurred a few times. Here the CDR3 DNA reads TGTGCCAGCACCACGGGACAGATCCTTAGGGGACTAGGCACAGATACGCAGTATTTT. It encodes CASTTGQILRGLGTDTQYF. The J gene is TRBJ2-3, the V gene TRBV7-8, with a possible D match to TRBD2 (8 bases). The CDR3 contains 19 residues. V was cut by 7 bases and J by 1 base, with 27 bases left in between. Germline-derived CDR1 and CDR2 are SGHVS and FQNEAQ.

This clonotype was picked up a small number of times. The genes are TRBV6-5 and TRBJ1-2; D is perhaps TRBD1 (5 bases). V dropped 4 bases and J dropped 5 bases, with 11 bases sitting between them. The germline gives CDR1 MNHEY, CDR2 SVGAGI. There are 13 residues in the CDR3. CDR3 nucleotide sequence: TGTGCCAGCAGTTGGGCAGGACAATATGGCTACACCTTC. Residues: CASSWAGQYGYTF.

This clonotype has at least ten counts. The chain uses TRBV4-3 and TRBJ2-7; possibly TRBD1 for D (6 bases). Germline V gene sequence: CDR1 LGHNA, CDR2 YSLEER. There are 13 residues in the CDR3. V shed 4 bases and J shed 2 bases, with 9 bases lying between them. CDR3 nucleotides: TGCGCCAGCAGCCGGGACACCACCTACGAGCAGTACTTC. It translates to CASSRDTTYEQYF.

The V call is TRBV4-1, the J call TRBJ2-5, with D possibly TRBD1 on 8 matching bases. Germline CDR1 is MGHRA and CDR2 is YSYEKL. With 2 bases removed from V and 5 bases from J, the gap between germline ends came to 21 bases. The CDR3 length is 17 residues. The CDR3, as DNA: TGCGCCAGCAGCCAACTGACAGGGGAGGGCCAAAGGGAGACCCAGTACTTC. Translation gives CASSQLTGEGQRETQYF.

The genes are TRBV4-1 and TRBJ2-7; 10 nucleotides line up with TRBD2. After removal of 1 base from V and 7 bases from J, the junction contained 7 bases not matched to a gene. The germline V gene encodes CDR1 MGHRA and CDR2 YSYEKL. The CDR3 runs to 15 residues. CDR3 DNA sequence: TGCGCCAGCAGCCAAGTCCTAGCGGGAGCCCAGGAGCAGTACTTC. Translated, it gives CASSQVLAGAQEQYF.

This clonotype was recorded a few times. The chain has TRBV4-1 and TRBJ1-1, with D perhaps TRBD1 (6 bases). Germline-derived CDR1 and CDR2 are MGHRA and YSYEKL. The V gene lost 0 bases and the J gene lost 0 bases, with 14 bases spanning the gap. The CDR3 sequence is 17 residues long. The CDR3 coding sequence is TGCGCCAGCAGCCAAGAAAGCCCAGGGGCTATGAACACTGAAGCTTTCTTT. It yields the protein CASSQESPGAMNTEAFF.

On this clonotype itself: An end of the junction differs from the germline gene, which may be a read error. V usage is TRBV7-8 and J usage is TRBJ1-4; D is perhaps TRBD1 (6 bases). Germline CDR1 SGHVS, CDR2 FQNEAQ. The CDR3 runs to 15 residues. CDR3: CASSLTAPEGEKRFF. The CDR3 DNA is TGTGCCAGCAGCTTGACAGCCCCTGAGGGGGAAAAACGGTTTTTT.

The CDR3 DNA reads as TGTGCCAGCAGCTTAGTACCAGTTAGAGGTGGGGAGACCCAGTACTTC. Its protein product is CASSLVPVRGGETQYF. This chain joins TRBV7-2 and TRBJ2-5; D is uncertain. CDR3 size: 16 residues. V gave up 1 base and J gave up 5 bases, with 17 bases separating them. Germline lookup yields CDR1 SGHTA and CDR2 FQGNSA.

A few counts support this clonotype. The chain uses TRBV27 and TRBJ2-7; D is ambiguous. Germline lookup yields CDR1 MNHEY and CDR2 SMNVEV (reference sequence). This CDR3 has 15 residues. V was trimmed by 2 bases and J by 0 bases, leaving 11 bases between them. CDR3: CASSLAAIDSYEQYF. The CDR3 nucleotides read TGTGCCAGCAGTTTAGCGGCTATCGACTCCTACGAGCAGTACTTC.

The CDR3 here is CASRGPGAAREQYF. In DNA, the CDR3 is TGTGCCAGCAGAGGGCCAGGAGCTGCTAGGGAGCAGTACTTC. The chain is built from TRBV5-6 and TRBJ2-4, with a weak D call TRBD2 (5 bases). Trimming removed 5 bases from V and 13 bases from J, with 22 bases in between. This CDR3 comprises 14 residues. From germline, CDR1 is SGHDT and CDR2 YYEEEE.

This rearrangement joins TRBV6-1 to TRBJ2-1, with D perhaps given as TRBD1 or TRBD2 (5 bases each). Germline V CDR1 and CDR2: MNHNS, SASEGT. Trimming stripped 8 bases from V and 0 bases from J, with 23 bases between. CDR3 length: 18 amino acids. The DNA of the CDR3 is TGTGCCAGCCAACGGGACGCGCGTCACCAAAGCTCCTACAATGAGCAGTTCTTC. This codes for CASQRDARHQSSYNEQFF.